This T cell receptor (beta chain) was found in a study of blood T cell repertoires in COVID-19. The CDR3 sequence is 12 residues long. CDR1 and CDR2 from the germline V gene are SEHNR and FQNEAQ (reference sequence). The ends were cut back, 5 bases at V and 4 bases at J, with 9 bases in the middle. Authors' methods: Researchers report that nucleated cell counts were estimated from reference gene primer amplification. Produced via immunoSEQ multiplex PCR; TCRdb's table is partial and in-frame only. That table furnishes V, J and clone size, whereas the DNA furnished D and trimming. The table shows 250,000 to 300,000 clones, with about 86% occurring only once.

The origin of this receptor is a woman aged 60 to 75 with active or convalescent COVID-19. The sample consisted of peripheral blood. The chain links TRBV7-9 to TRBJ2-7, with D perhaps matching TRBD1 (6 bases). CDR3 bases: TGTGCCAGCAGCCCAACAGGGTACGAGCAGTACTTC. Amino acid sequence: CASSPTGYEQYF.